The 8 T cell receptor beta chains below come from one sample, sequenced in a study of T cells in Graves' hyperthyroidism and ophthalmopathy (dated by TCRdb to between 2018 and 2021). The receptor library was made with multiplex PCR. TCRdb shows the sequencer as Illumina HiSeq 2000. The TCR beta CDR3 regions were amplified from RNA transcripts. The TCR CDR3 was subjected to a first round of RT-PCR using the HTBI primer set and the Qiagen OneStep RT-PCR kit. Through fastp at Q25 and MiXCR, TCRdb rebuilt clones from the public reads, retaining in-frame beta chains. Under each unique CDR3 protein, matching rows form one entry showing the most common genes and DNA. The table for this sample lists some 800,000 distinct CDR3 sequences; roughly 37% of them were counted only once. The ten top clones hold over 8% of the sample. The sample comprised blood. These TCRs come from a man younger than 35 with Graves' hyperthyroidism.

This rearrangement joins TRBV7-8 to TRBJ1-5; possibly TRBD1 for D (5 bases). Germline assignment: CDR1 SGHVS and CDR2 FQNEAQ. With 5 bases removed from V and 6 bases from J, the gap between germline ends came to 20 bases. The CDR3 is 16 residues long. CDR3 amino acids: CASSLPGTFPIQPQHF. The CDR3, as DNA: TGTGCCAGCAGCCTCCCTGGGACGTTTCCGATTCAGCCCCAGCATTTT.

The CDR3 nucleotides read TGTGCCAGCAATCAGGGGTGGACCGGGGAGCTGTTTTTT. Its translation: CASNQGWTGELFF. The chain links TRBV9 to TRBJ2-2; a possible D gene is TRBD1 (6 bases). CDR3 length equals 13 residues. V lost 6 bases and J lost 5, with 11 bases in between. From germline, CDR1 is SGDLS and CDR2 YYNGEE.

This clonotype has more than one count but fewer than ten. The chain combines TRBV27 with TRBJ1-5; D ambiguous. Trimming removed 3 bases from V and 5 bases from J, with 11 bases in between. The CDR3 spans 14 residues. CDR1 is MNHEY, CDR2 SMNVEV, per germline (reference sequence). CDR3 DNA: TGTGCCAGCAGTTTGCAGATGCATCATCAGCCCCAGCATTTT. Translation: CASSLQMHHQPQHF.

About this clonotype: A much larger clone sits a single nucleotide away, making a read error possible. This CDR3 is CASSQLQETQYF. The CDR3 bases are TGTGCCAGCAGTCAGCTTCAAGAGACCCAGTACTTC. The chain is built from TRBV13 and TRBJ2-5; D is undetermined. The CDR3 sequence is 12 residues long. Germline V gives CDR1 PRHDT, CDR2 FYEKMQ (reference sequence). The ends were cut back, 6 bases at V and 2 bases at J, with 7 bases in the middle.

V is TRBV5-5 and J is TRBJ1-1; D is undetermined. Germline CDR1 reads SGHKS; CDR2 reads YYEKEE (reference sequence). V gave up 0 bases and J gave up 3 bases, with 9 bases separating them. This CDR3 has 14 residues. The CDR3 coding sequence is TGTGCCAGCAGCTTGGAGGTCGGATACACTGAAGCTTTCTTT. This sequence encodes CASSLEVGYTEAFF.

V is TRBV7-9 and J is TRBJ1-1; no reliable D call. With 4 bases removed from V and 0 bases from J, the gap between germline ends came to 15 bases. This CDR3 contains 16 residues. From germline, CDR1 is SEHNR and CDR2 FQNEAQ (reference sequence). CDR3 sequence reads: CASSSGLGEVNTEAFF. The CDR3 DNA is TGTGCCAGCAGCTCCGGGCTTGGGGAGGTGAACACTGAAGCTTTCTTT.

There are a few counts of this clonotype. This rearrangement joins TRBV5-1 to TRBJ1-5; D gene uncertain. This CDR3 has 15 amino acids. Germline-derived CDR1 and CDR2 are SGHRS and YFSETQ. Trimming shortened V by 2 bases and J by 4 bases, and 13 bases separated the two germline ends. CDR3: CASSFTGEQNQPQHF. CDR3 nucleotide sequence: TGCGCCAGCAGCTTTACGGGAGAGCAGAATCAGCCCCAGCATTTT.

Of note for this clonotype: A much larger clone lies a single base off, so this may be a read error. V and J are TRBV9 and TRBJ1-1; no reliable D call. Germline assignment: CDR1 SGDLS and CDR2 YYNGEE. The V end was cut by 4 bases, the J end by 10 bases, with 17 bases between. This CDR3 contains 13 residues. This CDR3 is CASSSEEGFAAFF. CDR3 bases: TGTGCCAGCAGCTCCGAGGAGGGTTTTGCAGCTTTCTTT.